This T cell receptor (beta chain) was recorded in a study of blood T cell repertoires in COVID-19 (dated by TCRdb to 2018 to 2020). General notes on the study: Samples covering the acute and convalescent phases of COVID-19 were provided by collaborators in the United States, Italy and Spain. The prospective study material was composed of cDNA or gDNA derived from T cells, B-cell-depleted T cells, or PBMCs. Deeply sampled blood TCRbeta repertoires from subjects exposed to, actively infected with, or recovered from COVID-19 were included in the dataset. A freely available public database, intended as a resource for researchers studying the immune response to SARS-CoV-2, is where the repertoires were released. Samples were obtained from the ongoing ImmuneRACE study (first 160 participants) and from about 1,300 subjects provided by 6 global collaborators. Nearly every sample came with metadata listing a de-identified subject ID, COVID-19 status, age in years and sex. Where HLA class I and class II types were available, the types were taken from metadata supplied by the sample provider, not from assay-based typing. The paper as a whole reports these results and caveats: The amount of clinical and demographic metadata varied by source and participant and was provided uncurated.

TCRbeta CDR3 regions were amplified from genomic DNA using the immunoSEQ Assay, a bias-controlled multiplex PCR. Concerning the study's data processing: Within the assay, amplification of reference gene primers was used to estimate how many nucleated cells each sample contained. To quantify the absolute abundance of each unique TCRbeta CDR3 rearrangement, sequence reads were collapsed and filtered. For each sample, productive Simpson clonality was calculated as the square root of Simpson's diversity index over productive rearrangements. Imported from immuneACCESS, the table was reduced by TCRdb to in-frame sequences with V and J called. These copies leave out some clones; in studies compared against another copy, an unresolved V gene accounts for under half, and the cause of the remainder is not known. D and trimming were read from the DNA, whereas the V and J calls and clone size are those reported in that table. The sample contains roughly 180,000 clones, 60% to 85% of them found a single time. Roughly 8.6% of the sample belongs to the ten largest clones.

Including cysteine and phenylalanine, the CDR3 has 11 amino acids. The retained sequence is limited to the CDR3, 33 bases, with the frame set at the first base. Reading the germline V gene gives CDR1 MGHDK and CDR2 SYGVNS. Trimming at the junction amounts to 5 bases on V and 12 bases on J, and the germline ends lie 11 bases apart. On this clone: The clone's antigen remains unknown. No much larger clonotype is one base removed from it; base qualities were not supplied.

Each collaborating institution followed its own protocols to collect whole blood in K2EDTA tubes. For TCRbeta analysis, collaborator samples were shipped as frozen whole blood, as isolated PBMCs, or as DNA extracted from either sample type. In this chain, TRBV25-1 is recombined with TRBJ2-1; TRBD1 is a possible D gene, resting on 6 matching bases. The clonotype originates from a woman between 50 and 59 years old with active or convalescent COVID-19. The sequenced sample consisted of peripheral blood. The encoded CDR3 is CASSNPTGQFF. The nucleotide sequence is given as TGTGCCAGCAGTAACCCGACAGGGCAGTTCTTC.